The 32 T cell receptor beta chains presented below share a single source sample, sequenced in a study of T cells in localized non-small cell lung cancer. Measured with immunoSEQ multiplex PCR; TCRdb has only the in-frame clones, and not every one. The sample yields 70,000 to 100,000 clones, over 75% seen once. The starting material was peripheral blood, obtained before any cancer treatment. All receptors come from an older female donor with stage I lung adenocarcinoma.

The rearrangement uses TRBV28 and TRBJ2-7; TRBD1 might be the D (5 bases). Trimming pared 3 bases from V and 0 bases from J, leaving 12 bases between. The CDR3 contains 15 residues. Per germline, CDR1 MDHEN and CDR2 SYDVKM. The CDR3 sequence: CASSFPTDISYEQYF. For the CDR3, the DNA is TGTGCCAGCAGTTTCCCTACGGACATCTCCTACGAGCAGTACTTC.

The J gene is TRBJ2-2, the V gene TRBV7-2; D is tentatively TRBD1 or TRBD2 (6 bases each). The CDR3 contains 16 residues. The ends were cut back, 9 bases at V and 0 bases at J, with 17 bases in the middle. From germline, CDR1 is SGHTA and CDR2 FQGNSA. The CDR3 DNA follows: TGTGCCAGTCCGTTGGAGGGGGGCCCGAACACCGGGGAGCTGTTTTTT. As protein: CASPLEGGPNTGELFF.

V usage is TRBV6-4 and J usage is TRBJ2-3; weak D call: TRBD2 (7 bases). Trimming shortened V by 4 bases and J by 2 bases, and 16 bases separated the two germline ends. The CDR3 contains 16 residues. Per the germline V gene, CDR1 is MRHNA and CDR2 is SNTAGT. The CDR3 reads CASSARGGANTDTQYF. For the CDR3, the DNA is TGTGCCAGCAGTGCCCGCGGGGGCGCCAACACAGATACGCAGTATTTT.

This clone has just one count. The DNA for the CDR3 is TGTGCCAGTAGTATGGGAGGGGGCACTGAAGCTTTCTTT. This sequence encodes CASSMGGGTEAFF. This chain uses TRBV19 with TRBJ1-1; maybe TRBD1 (6 bases). Germline CDR1 is LNHDA and CDR2 is SQIVND (reference sequence). Trimming removed 3 bases at V and 4 bases at J, with 9 bases between. This CDR3 is 13 amino acids long.

The rearrangement uses TRBV30 and TRBJ2-5; maybe TRBD2 (6 bases). CDR1 is GTSNPN, CDR2 SVGIG, per germline (reference sequence). The CDR3 has 13 amino acids. V was clipped by 5 bases and J by 3 bases, with 13 bases between them. The CDR3 DNA is TGTGCCTGGTCAATGGGGGGAGAAGAGACCCAGTACTTC. Amino acid sequence: CAWSMGGEETQYF. Complete variable domain (other parts from reference TRBV30 and TRBJ2-5): SQTIHQWPATLVQPVGSPLSLECTVEGTSNPNLYWYRQAAGRGLQLLFYSVGIGQISSEVPQNLSASRPQDRQFILSSKKLLLSDSGFYLCAWSMGGEETQYFGPGTRLLVL.

The genes are TRBV6-5 and TRBJ1-4, with 9 nucleotides matching TRBD1. The CDR3 runs to 14 residues. Germline values: CDR1 MNHEY, CDR2 SVGAGI. V trimming: 5 bases; J trimming: 10 bases; junction bases outside the gene matches: 8. In DNA, the CDR3 is TGTGCCAGCAGTCCCAAGACAGGGGGAGTAAAACTGTTTTTT. It specifies CASSPKTGGVKLFF.

This rearrangement joins TRBV19 to TRBJ1-5, with D unclear. V lost 4 bases to trimming and J lost 0 bases, with 10 bases between them. The CDR3 is 15 amino acids. The germline V gene has CDR1 LNHDA and CDR2 SQIVND (reference sequence). For the CDR3, the DNA is TGTGCCAGTAGTACCTTAACGGTTAGCAATCAGCCCCAGCATTTT. Translated, it gives CASSTLTVSNQPQHF.

CDR3 loop: CASSSRVLNEQFF. DNA for the CDR3: TGTGCCAGCAGCAGCAGGGTCCTCAATGAGCAGTTCTTC. The rearrangement joins TRBV9 to TRBJ2-1, with D possibly being TRBD1 (5 bases). This CDR3 is built from 13 residues. V lost 4 bases and J 6 bases, leaving 11 bases between the germline ends. Germline V CDR1 and CDR2: SGDLS, YYNGEE. Based on the CDR3 plus reference TRBV9 and TRBJ2-1, the full variable domain is DSGVTQTPKHLITATGQRVTLRCSPRSGDLSVYWYQQSLDQGLQFLIQYYNGEERAKGNILERFSAQQFPDLHSELNLSSLELGDSALYFCASSSRVLNEQFFGPGTRLTVL.

This clone was recorded at least ten times. The CDR3 coding sequence is TGCGCCAGCAGCTTGGGAACAGATCAAGGTGGGACCCAGTACTTC. Protein: CASSLGTDQGGTQYF. The chain combines TRBV5-1 with TRBJ2-5; D unclear. V was clipped by 0 bases and J by 7 bases, with 16 bases between them. The length of the CDR3 is 15 residues. In germline, CDR1 is SGHRS, CDR2 YFSETQ.

The rearrangement links TRBV5-4 to TRBJ2-5, with TRBD2 matching over 10 bases. Germline assignment: CDR1 SGHNT and CDR2 YYREEE (reference sequence). The CDR3 spans 13 residues. V shed 5 bases and J 3 bases; nucleotides not matched to a gene: 1. In DNA form, the CDR3 reads TGTGCCAGCAGAACTAGCGGGAAAGAGACCCAGTACTTC. Residues: CASRTSGKETQYF. Together with reference TRBV5-4 and TRBJ2-5, the CDR3 gives the full variable domain: ETGVTQSPTHLIKTRGQQVTLRCSSQSGHNTVSWYQQALGQGPQFIFQYYREEENGRGNFPPRFSGLQFPNYSSELNVNALELDDSALYLCASRTSGKETQYFGPGTRLLVL.

The V and J genes are TRBV7-9 and TRBJ2-7, with D possibly matching TRBD2 (6 bases). V lost 4 bases and J 7 bases, leaving 23 bases between the germline ends. Per the germline V gene, CDR1 is SEHNR and CDR2 is FQNEAQ (reference sequence). The CDR3 has 16 residues. The CDR3 nucleotides are TGTGCCAGCAGCTCAGAACCGGGACTTTTGAATGGGGAGCAGTACTTC. As protein: CASSSEPGLLNGEQYF.

The chain is built from TRBV7-2 and TRBJ2-1, with 8 bases fitting TRBD2. The CDR3 length is 15 residues. V lost 1 base and J lost 2; bases outside the gene matches: 1. Germline V gene data show CDR1 as SGHTA and CDR2 as FQGNSA. DNA for the CDR3: TGTGCCAGCAGCTTAGTGCGGGGGGCCTACAATGAGCAGTTCTTC. Protein product: CASSLVRGAYNEQFF.

V usage is TRBV5-8 and J usage is TRBJ1-1; D is perhaps TRBD1 (6 bases). Germline loops: CDR1 SGHTS, CDR2 YDEGEE. V was clipped by 2 bases and J by 4 bases, with 15 bases between them. The CDR3 consists of 15 residues. CDR3 residues: CASSFTGLLSTEAFF. The CDR3 coding sequence is TGTGCCAGCAGCTTTACAGGGCTTTTGAGCACTGAAGCTTTCTTT.

The V and J genes are TRBV15 and TRBJ1-1; D ambiguous. This CDR3 contains 14 residues. The V gene's germline CDR1 is LNHNV and CDR2 YYDKDF (reference sequence). Trimming took off 5 bases at V and 2 bases at J, with 12 bases between the two ends. Here the CDR3 reads CATSPSRLNTEAFF. CDR3 DNA: TGTGCCACCAGCCCGTCCCGACTCAACACTGAAGCTTTCTTT.

The J gene is TRBJ2-3, the V gene TRBV7-2; 9 bases fit TRBD1. There are 14 residues in the CDR3. The germline V gene has CDR1 SGHTA and CDR2 FQGNSA. After removal of 3 bases from V and 3 bases from J, the junction contained 1 base not matched to a gene. The CDR3 nucleotides are TGTGCCAGCAGCTTCGGGACAGGGACAGATACGCAGTATTTT. It yields the protein CASSFGTGTDTQYF. The full variable domain, in which reference TRBV7-2 and TRBJ2-3 provide the parts outside the CDR3, is GAGVSQSPSNKVTEKGKDVELRCDPISGHTALYWYRQSLGQGLEFLIYFQGNSAPDKSGLPSDRFSAERTGGSVSTLTIQRTQQEDSAVYLCASSFGTGTDTQYFGPGTRLTVL.

As regards this clone: Sequence at one end of the junction differs from germline and may be a read error. This sequence joins TRBV9 and TRBJ1-4; D is possibly TRBD1 (6 bases). CDR1 and CDR2 from the germline V gene are SGDLS and YYNGEE. The CDR3 extends over 15 amino acids. CDR3 in DNA: TGTGCCAGCAGCGCCACCGGGACAACGAATGAAAAACTGTTTTTT. Amino acids: CASSATGTTNEKLFF.

This chain links TRBV10-3 with TRBJ1-2, with D unclear. Looked up from germline, CDR1 is ENHRY and CDR2 is SYGVKD. The CDR3 has 14 residues. V shed 0 bases and J shed 8 bases, with 13 bases lying between them. In nucleotides, the CDR3 is TGTGCCATCAGTGAGTCACTGGGGAAGGTAGGCTACACCTTC. Encoded protein: CAISESLGKVGYTF.

The gene calls are TRBV5-6 and TRBJ2-7, with TRBD1 as a possible D gene (7 bases). Germline V gene sequence: CDR1 SGHDT, CDR2 YYEEEE. This CDR3 has 15 amino acids. V lost 2 bases and J 0 bases, leaving 12 bases between the germline ends. The CDR3 region has the DNA TGTGCCAGCAGCTTCGGCGGGGACAGCTCCTACGAGCAGTACTTC. This sequence encodes CASSFGGDSSYEQYF.

This clone was observed a few times. V is TRBV5-4 and J is TRBJ2-1, with 8 bases aligning to TRBD2. CDR3 length equals 15 residues. After removal of 4 bases from V and 9 bases from J, the junction contained 12 bases not matched to a gene. Germline CDR1 is SGHNT and CDR2 is YYREEE (reference sequence). CDR3 residues: CASSDVRAGAFEQFF. The CDR3 DNA reads as TGTGCCAGCAGCGATGTTCGAGCGGGGGCGTTTGAGCAGTTCTTC.

V usage is TRBV30 and J usage is TRBJ2-3; 10 bases are a match to TRBD2. The germline V gene encodes CDR1 GTSNPN and CDR2 SVGIG (reference sequence). The ends lost 1 base at V and 7 bases at J; junction bases unmatched: 11. The CDR3 consists of 16 residues. The CDR3 region is CAWSDVLAGIMHTQYF. DNA for the CDR3: TGTGCCTGGAGTGACGTACTAGCGGGGATCATGCATACGCAGTATTTT.

The V call is TRBV7-2, the J call TRBJ1-5, with 8 positions matching TRBD1. The CDR3 has 16 amino acids. With V trimmed by 5 bases and J by 7 bases, 13 bases remained unmatched. CDR1 and CDR2 (germline): SGHTA, FQGNSA. CDR3 DNA: TGTGCCAGCAGCCTAATTGCAGGGGGCGGTTGGCAGCCCCAGCATTTT. Its translation is CASSLIAGGGWQPQHF.

This chain links TRBV30 with TRBJ2-3; TRBD2 matches at 11 bases. Germline V gene data show CDR1 as GTSNPN and CDR2 as SVGIG (reference sequence). V shed 5 bases and J 4 bases; nucleotides not matched to a gene: 8. The CDR3 runs 15 residues. This CDR3 reads CAWGALAGVADTQYF. The CDR3 DNA follows: TGTGCCTGGGGTGCACTAGCGGGGGTTGCAGATACGCAGTATTTT. Based on the CDR3 plus reference TRBV30 and TRBJ2-3, the full variable domain is SQTIHQWPATLVQPVGSPLSLECTVEGTSNPNLYWYRQAAGRGLQLLFYSVGIGQISSEVPQNLSASRPQDRQFILSSKKLLLSDSGFYLCAWGALAGVADTQYFGPGTRLTVL.

This clone was observed once. The V and J genes are TRBV27 and TRBJ1-2, with 10 bases identical to TRBD1. The CDR3 totals 16 residues. V was pared by 2 bases and J by 4 bases, with 7 bases of the junction left unmatched. Germline V gene data show CDR1 as MNHEY and CDR2 as SMNVEV (reference sequence). CDR3 coding DNA: TGTGCCAGCAGTTTACGACAGGGGGCCTCGGGCTATGGCTACACCTTC. Amino acid sequence: CASSLRQGASGYGYTF.

V gene TRBV5-4 combines with J gene TRBJ2-2; possibly TRBD1 for D (5 bases). The CDR3 extends over 13 amino acids. Germline lookup yields CDR1 SGHNT and CDR2 YYREEE (reference sequence). V gave up 4 bases and J gave up 7 bases, with 11 bases separating them. CDR3 bases: TGTGCCAGCAGCGAGCAGGGTCGCGGGGAGCTGTTTTTT. It yields the protein CASSEQGRGELFF. Filled out from reference TRBV5-4 and TRBJ2-2, the complete variable domain reads ETGVTQSPTHLIKTRGQQVTLRCSSQSGHNTVSWYQQALGQGPQFIFQYYREEENGRGNFPPRFSGLQFPNYSSELNVNALELDDSALYLCASSEQGRGELFFGEGSRLTVL.

The chain is built from TRBV5-1 and TRBJ1-1; the match to TRBD1 covers 9 bases. This CDR3 contains 15 residues. Losses at the gene ends were 4 bases for V and 6 bases for J; bases not matched to a gene: 10. Germline loops: CDR1 SGHRS, CDR2 YFSETQ. The chain's CDR3 is CASSPSGQGGSEAFF. CDR3 DNA: TGCGCCAGCAGCCCCTCGGGACAGGGAGGATCTGAAGCTTTCTTT.

The chain carries TRBV28 and TRBJ2-7; 10 nucleotides match TRBD2. The length of the CDR3 is 14 residues. Germline lookup yields CDR1 MDHEN and CDR2 SYDVKM. Germline trimming cut 3 bases from V and 6 bases from J; bases unmatched to any gene: 5. CDR3: CASSFDSGRSEQYF. DNA of the CDR3: TGTGCCAGCAGTTTCGATAGCGGGAGGAGCGAGCAGTACTTC.

This clone was seen more than once but under ten times. The V and J genes are TRBV2 and TRBJ1-5; tentative D call: TRBD1 (6 bases). In germline, CDR1 is SNHLY, CDR2 FYNNEI. V lost 6 bases to trimming and J lost 4 bases, with 13 bases between them. CDR3 length equals 14 residues. CDR3 sequence reads: CASRRDIANQPQHF. CDR3 nucleotides: TGTGCCAGCAGGAGGGACATCGCGAATCAGCCCCAGCATTTT. The full variable domain, completed using reference TRBV2 and TRBJ1-5, is EPEVTQTPSHQVTQMGQEVILRCVPISNHLYFYWYRQILGQKVEFLVSFYNNEISEKSEIFDDQFSVERPDGSNFTLKIRSTKLEDSAMYFCASRRDIANQPQHFGDGTRLSIL.

J is TRBJ1-2 and V is TRBV5-3; perhaps TRBD1 as D (5 bases). TRBV5-3 carries the ORF label, with uncertain function. This CDR3 has 14 residues. With 4 bases removed from V and 6 bases from J, the gap between germline ends came to 16 bases. The CDR3 DNA reads TGTGCCAGAAGCCCGGAGGGACTGTTGAATGGCTACACCTTC. This sequence encodes CARSPEGLLNGYTF.

The rearrangement uses TRBV19 and TRBJ1-4; possible D gene TRBD1, 5 bases. This CDR3 is 20 amino acids long. Germline lookup yields CDR1 LNHDA and CDR2 SQIVND (reference sequence). V was pared by 3 bases and J by 0 bases, with 23 bases between. The CDR3 DNA is TGTGCCAGTAGTATCGCGGGGCTAGGAGGCGGATATACAACTAATGAAAAACTGTTTTTT. This codes for CASSIAGLGGGYTTNEKLFF. The variable domain in full, with the rest retrieved from reference TRBV19 and TRBJ1-4, is DGGITQSPKYLFRKEGQNVTLSCEQNLNHDAMYWYRQDPGQGLRLIYYSQIVNDFQKGDIAEGYSVSREKKESFPLTVTSAQKNPTAFYLCASSIAGLGGGYTTNEKLFFGSGTQLSVL.

The genes are TRBV5-6 and TRBJ2-1; D may be TRBD1 (6 bases). Germline V gives CDR1 SGHDT, CDR2 YYEEEE. CDR3 length: 15 residues. The germline V and J ends were trimmed by 7 bases and 1 base, with 15 bases remaining between them. Written as DNA, the CDR3 is TGTGCCAGCGGCCTTCCGGGACAATCCTACAATGAGCAGTTCTTC. This sequence encodes CASGLPGQSYNEQFF.

The chain uses TRBV6-5 and TRBJ1-2; possibly TRBD1 for D (6 bases). The CDR3 totals 13 residues. Germline-derived CDR1 and CDR2 are MNHEY and SVGAGI. With 7 bases removed from V and 8 bases from J, the gap between germline ends came to 17 bases. The CDR3 nucleotides are TGTGCCAGCAAGTTAAGGGGGGGCACGGGCTACACCTTC. Translated, it gives CASKLRGGTGYTF.

The V gene is TRBV7-2, the J gene TRBJ1-2; weak D call: TRBD1 (5 bases). Germline assignment: CDR1 SGHTA and CDR2 FQGNSA. Trimming removed 5 bases at V and 7 bases at J, with 17 bases between. The CDR3 runs 14 residues. CDR3 DNA: TGTGCCAGCAGCAATATAGGTGGGGGACTTGGCTACACCTTC. Protein sequence: CASSNIGGGLGYTF. Using reference TRBV7-2 and TRBJ1-2 for the parts outside the CDR3, the full variable domain is GAGVSQSPSNKVTEKGKDVELRCDPISGHTALYWYRQSLGQGLEFLIYFQGNSAPDKSGLPSDRFSAERTGGSVSTLTIQRTQQEDSAVYLCASSNIGGGLGYTFGSGTRLTVV.